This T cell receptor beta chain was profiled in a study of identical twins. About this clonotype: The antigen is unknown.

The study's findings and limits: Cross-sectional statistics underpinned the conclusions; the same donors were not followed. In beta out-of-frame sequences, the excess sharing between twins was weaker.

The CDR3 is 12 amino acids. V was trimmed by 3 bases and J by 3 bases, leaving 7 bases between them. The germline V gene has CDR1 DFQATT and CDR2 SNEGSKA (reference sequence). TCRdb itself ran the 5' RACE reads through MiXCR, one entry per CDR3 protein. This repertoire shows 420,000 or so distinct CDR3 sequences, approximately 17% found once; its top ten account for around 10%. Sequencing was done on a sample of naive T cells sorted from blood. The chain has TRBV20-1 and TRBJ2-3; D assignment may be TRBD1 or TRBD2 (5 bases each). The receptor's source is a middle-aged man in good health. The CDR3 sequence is CSASWGTDTQYF. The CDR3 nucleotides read TGCAGTGCTAGCTGGGGGACAGATACGCAGTATTTT.